What follows is one T cell receptor beta chain and its context. The CDR3 extends over 17 amino acids. Authors' methods: By means of reference gene primer amplification, nucleated cell counts were estimated. The table came from immunoSEQ multiplex PCR; TCRdb's copy has only in-frame clones and leaves some out. That table supplies the V and J calls and clone size; D and trimming were determined from the DNA. Of roughly 76,000 clones listed, roughly 91% are singletons. The sample is drawn from a study of blood T cell repertoires in COVID-19. As for the study in general: COVID-19 samples, acute and convalescent, were from the United States, Italy and Spain. PBMCs, B-cell-depleted T cells, or T cells provided the cDNA or gDNA that made up the material.

This chain joins TRBV21-1 and TRBJ2-1; the DNA was not compared with TRBD1, the D call given in the table. TRBV21-1 is labeled a pseudogene. Sequencing used peripheral blood. This sequence was found in a woman between 18 and 29 years old with acute or convalescent COVID-19. Here the CDR3 DNA reads TGTGCCAGCAGCAAAAGTTCGACACTGAGCTCCTACAATGAGCAGTTCTTC. The encoded protein is CASSKSSTLSSYNEQFF.